What follows are 3 T cell receptor beta chains derived from one specimen sequenced in a study of cytomegalovirus exposure and HLA in healthy donors. Method: immunoSEQ multiplex PCR; TCRdb's copy keeps in-frame clones and lacks some. The sample has about 200,000 clones, 70% to 85% seen once. The specimen was PBMCs. The source is a woman younger than 45 in good health and CMV-seropositive.

Concerning this clone itself: The sample has other DNA sequences that encode this CDR3 too. The chain combines TRBV27 with TRBJ1-1; D is uncertain. The CDR3 extends over 13 amino acids. The germline V and J ends were trimmed by 2 bases and 2 bases, with 6 bases remaining between them. Looked up from germline, CDR1 is MNHEY and CDR2 is SMNVEV (reference sequence). CDR3: CASSLNRNTEAFF. The CDR3 nucleotides read TGTGCCAGCAGTTTAAACAGAAACACTGAAGCTTTCTTT.

This clone was counted a few times. The V call is TRBV9, the J call TRBJ1-1; the D gene is possibly TRBD1 (6 bases). From germline, CDR1 is SGDLS and CDR2 YYNGEE. Trimming stripped 0 bases from V and 6 bases from J, with 15 bases between. CDR3 length: 15 residues. The DNA for the CDR3 is TGTGCCAGCAGCGTAGAGTACAGGGTTGGAGCTGAAGCTTTCTTT. Protein product: CASSVEYRVGAEAFF.

The V and J genes are TRBV7-8 and TRBJ2-7; 8 bases are a match to TRBD1. The CDR3 runs to 16 residues. The germline CDR1 and CDR2 sequences are SGHVS and FQNEAQ. J gave up 5 bases and V 5 bases, and 14 bases lay outside the gene matches. CDR3 nucleotide sequence: TGTGCCAGCAGCCCACCGACAGGGGTATCTTTCCACGAGCAGTACTTC. Amino acid sequence: CASSPPTGVSFHEQYF. Using reference TRBV7-8 and TRBJ2-7 for the parts outside the CDR3, the full variable domain is GAGVSQSPRYKVAKRGQDVALRCDPISGHVSLFWYQQALGQGPEFLTYFQNEAQLDKSGLPSDRFFAERPEGSVSTLKIQRTQQEDSAVYLCASSPPTGVSFHEQYFGPGTRLTVT.